The clone carrying this TCR beta chain was recorded once. What it recognizes is unknown. This sample was included in a study of cytomegalovirus exposure and HLA in healthy donors. Overall study findings and caveats: Reportedly, fewer N-insertions than the approximately 700-donor mean appeared in an Asian-associated ancestry cluster in a later analysis.

CDR1 and CDR2 from the germline V gene are SGHAT and FQNNGV. This CDR3 is 15 amino acids long. Trimming cost V 5 bases and J 3 bases; bases outside gene matches: 3. The study ran its PCR with 60 Vbeta and 13 Jbeta primers. As processed by the authors: The count from a later analysis was some 81 million unique TCR beta chains, about 10 million of them shared. Method: immunoSEQ multiplex PCR; TCRdb's copy keeps in-frame clones and lacks some. V, J and clone size derive from that table, while D and trimming were established from the DNA sequence. The data contain some 65,000 clones, 75% of them singletons. Donors in the study were healthy people who gave bone marrow.

Specimen: PBMCs. V gene TRBV11-2 combines with J gene TRBJ2-2; 10 bases map to TRBD1. This receptor was taken from a middle-aged woman in good health and CMV-seropositive. DNA for the CDR3: TGTGCCAGCAGCCCAGGACAGGGGGACACCGGGGAGCTGTTTTTT. This codes for CASSPGQGDTGELFF.